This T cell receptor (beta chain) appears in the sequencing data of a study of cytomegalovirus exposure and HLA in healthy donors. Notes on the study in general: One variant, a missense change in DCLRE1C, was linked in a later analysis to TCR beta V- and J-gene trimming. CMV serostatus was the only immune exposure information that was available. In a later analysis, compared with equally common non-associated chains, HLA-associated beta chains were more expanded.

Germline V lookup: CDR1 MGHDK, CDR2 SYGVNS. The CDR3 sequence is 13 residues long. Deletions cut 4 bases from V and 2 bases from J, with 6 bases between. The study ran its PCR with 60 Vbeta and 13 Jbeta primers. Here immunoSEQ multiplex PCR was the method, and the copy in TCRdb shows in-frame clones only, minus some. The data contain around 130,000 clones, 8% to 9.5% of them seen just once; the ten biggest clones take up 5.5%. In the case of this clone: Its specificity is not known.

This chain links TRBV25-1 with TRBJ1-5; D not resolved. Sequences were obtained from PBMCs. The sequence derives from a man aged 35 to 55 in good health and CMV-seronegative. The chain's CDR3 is CASSVAGNQPQHF. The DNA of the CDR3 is TGTGCCAGCAGTGTTGCAGGCAATCAGCCCCAGCATTTT.